A selection of T cell receptor beta chains follows, all from one sample in a study of T-cell reconstitution after alpha-beta-depleted transplantation in children. In TCRdb, the PCR reads were re-called with MiXCR into one record per CDR3 protein. The sample carries just over 950,000 distinct CDR3 sequences, about 31% recorded once. The input for sequencing was PBMCs, mostly from graft donor cells, taken 360 days after TCRalphabeta/CD19-depleted stem cell transplant. These TCRs come from a boy under three years old who had a stem cell transplant for SCID, so the T cells may come from the graft donor. The CDR3 runs from the conserved cysteine through the conserved F or W. Each record gives: D gene, V gene, clone size, J gene, CDR3 DNA, CDR3 protein. D genes are given only for firm matches. Where a row states a size, it is once, few, many or the class of an expanded clone; other rows omit it.

D gene: -; V gene: TRBV27; clone size: few; J gene: TRBJ2-7; CDR3 DNA: TGTGCCAGCAGTTTATTCCCCGGGGGGCCCTACGAGCAGTACTTC; CDR3 protein: CASSLFPGGPYEQYF
D gene: -; V gene: TRBV3-1; clone size: -; J gene: TRBJ2-3; CDR3 DNA: TGTGCCAGCAGCCAATTTGCCTCGTCTAGCACAGATACGCAGTATTTT; CDR3 protein: CASSQFASSSTDTQYF
D gene: TRBD1; V gene: TRBV3-1; clone size: -; J gene: TRBJ2-1; CDR3 DNA: TGTGCCAGCAGCCAAGCTCCGGGACAGGGAGGCGAGCAGTTCTTC; CDR3 protein: CASSQAPGQGGEQFF
D gene: -; V gene: TRBV19; clone size: -; J gene: TRBJ1-5; CDR3 DNA: TGTGCCAGTAGTGCGGGACAAAGATCCAATCAGCCCCAGCATTTT; CDR3 protein: CASSAGQRSNQPQHF
D gene: -; V gene: TRBV10-3; clone size: few; J gene: TRBJ2-7; CDR3 DNA: TGTGCCATCAGTGCGCCGGCCTACAGGACCCCCTACGAGCAGTACTTC; CDR3 protein: CAISAPAYRTPYEQYF
D gene: -; V gene: TRBV6-6; clone size: few; J gene: TRBJ2-7; CDR3 DNA: TGTGCCAGCTCTGATGGGAAACTGGGCGAGCAGTACTTC; CDR3 protein: CASSDGKLGEQYF
D gene: -; V gene: TRBV29-1; clone size: few; J gene: TRBJ2-7; CDR3 DNA: TGCTCGCCCATCGCCCCAGGGGACATCTACGAGCAGTACTTC; CDR3 protein: CSPIAPGDIYEQYF
D gene: -; V gene: TRBV10-3; clone size: -; J gene: TRBJ2-4; CDR3 DNA: TGTGCCATCGGGGGGACCAAAAACATTCAGTACTTC; CDR3 protein: CAIGGTKNIQYF
D gene: TRBD2; V gene: TRBV5-1; clone size: -; J gene: TRBJ2-1; CDR3 DNA: TGCGCCAGCAGCTCGTACATAGCGGGGGGGCACAATGAGCAGTTCTTC; CDR3 protein: CASSSYIAGGHNEQFF
D gene: TRBD2; V gene: TRBV5-1; clone size: -; J gene: TRBJ2-1; CDR3 DNA: TGCGCCAGCAGCCCAACCGGTTCTAGCGGGCAGTTCTTC; CDR3 protein: CASSPTGSSGQFF
D gene: -; V gene: TRBV5-1; clone size: few; J gene: TRBJ1-1; CDR3 DNA: TGCGCCAGCAGCCCTACAGGTAGAGGTGAAGCTTTCTTT; CDR3 protein: CASSPTGRGEAFF
D gene: -; V gene: TRBV10-3; clone size: few; J gene: TRBJ1-2; CDR3 DNA: TGTGCCATCAGTGAGGGGTCAGCTCATGGCTACACCTTC; CDR3 protein: CAISEGSAHGYTF
D gene: -; V gene: TRBV5-1; clone size: many; J gene: TRBJ2-5; CDR3 DNA: TGCGCCAGCAGCTCATACGGAGAGACCCAGTACTTC; CDR3 protein: CASSSYGETQYF
D gene: -; V gene: TRBV29-1; clone size: -; J gene: TRBJ2-1; CDR3 DNA: TGCAGCGTTGACGGGGCGGGACCCGGGGGATTAAACAATGAGCAGTTCTTC; CDR3 protein: CSVDGAGPGGLNNEQFF
D gene: -; V gene: TRBV2; clone size: -; J gene: TRBJ2-1; CDR3 DNA: TGTGCCAGCAGTGTGTGGTCCTCCTACAATGAGCAGTTCTTC; CDR3 protein: CASSVWSSYNEQFF
D gene: -; V gene: TRBV20-1; clone size: -; J gene: TRBJ2-7; CDR3 DNA: TGCAGTGCCCCCCCGGACGGCTCCTACGAGCAGTACTTC; CDR3 protein: CSAPPDGSYEQYF
D gene: -; V gene: TRBV6-5; clone size: -; J gene: TRBJ2-5; CDR3 DNA: TGTGCCACCTGGATGGCGGGGACCCAGTACTTC; CDR3 protein: CATWMAGTQYF